One and the same sample provided the 9 T cell receptor beta chains below, sequenced in a study of human versus mouse CDR3 diversity and MHC coevolution. The assay was immunoSEQ multiplex PCR, and TCRdb's table has in-frame clones only and misses some. The sample lists tens of thousands of clones, roughly 93% occurring once. Material for sequencing was naive CD4+ T cells from blood. Subset specified: CD45RO-negative CD62L-positive naive CD4 T cells. The receptor source for this set is a person aged 30-69 years in good health.

This sequence joins TRBV28 and TRBJ2-1; D remains unclear. The CDR3 covers 13 residues. Germline CDR1 reads MDHEN; CDR2 reads SYDVKM. The V and J ends lost 1 base and 5 bases respectively, with 6 bases between them. In nucleotides, the CDR3 is TGTGCCAGCAGTTTATCTAGGAACAATGAGCAGTTCTTC. This gives the protein CASSLSRNNEQFF.

The rearrangement joins TRBV19 to TRBJ2-1, with 9 bases that match TRBD2. V trimming: 6 bases; J trimming: 0 bases; junction bases outside the gene matches: 12. The germline V gene has CDR1 LNHDA and CDR2 SQIVND (reference sequence). This CDR3 spans 18 amino acids. This CDR3 is CASRRSGSWGSSYNEQFF. The CDR3 bases are TGTGCCAGTAGGCGTAGCGGGAGTTGGGGGAGCTCCTACAATGAGCAGTTCTTC.

This chain uses TRBV7-6 with TRBJ1-4, with D tentatively TRBD1 (5 bases). The CDR3 consists of 14 residues. The V end lost 3 bases, the J end lost 4 bases, and 9 bases lay between the germline ends. From germline, CDR1 is SGHVS and CDR2 FNYEAQ. Here the CDR3 reads CASSLEGVNEKLFF. CDR3 DNA sequence: TGTGCCAGCAGCTTGGAAGGGGTTAATGAAAAACTGTTTTTT.

The chain joins TRBV6-5 to TRBJ2-7; 12 bases are shared with TRBD2. Trimming cost V 0 bases and J 5 bases; bases outside gene matches: 2. This CDR3 region has 15 residues. CDR1 MNHEY and CDR2 SVGAGI come from the germline V gene. The DNA of the CDR3 is TGTGCCAGCAGTTACTCGAGGACTAGCGGGGACGAGCAGTACTTC. It yields the protein CASSYSRTSGDEQYF.

The CDR3 coding sequence is TGTGCCAGCAGCTTAGTAGCGGGGCCAGATAATGAGCAGTTCTTC. Amino acid sequence: CASSLVAGPDNEQFF. The chain carries TRBV7-9 and TRBJ2-1; TRBD2 matches at 8 bases. Germline CDR1 SEHNR, CDR2 FQNEAQ (reference sequence). Germline trimming cut 1 base from V and 7 bases from J; bases unmatched to any gene: 6. The CDR3 is 15 amino acids.

The rearrangement uses TRBV7-9 and TRBJ2-5; D not resolved. The germline V and J ends were trimmed by 5 bases and 6 bases, with 16 bases remaining between them. The CDR3 is 14 amino acids. The germline gives CDR1 SEHNR, CDR2 FQNEAQ (reference sequence). The CDR3 DNA follows: TGTGCCAGCAGCCCACACACAGTGTCGAAGACCCAGTACTTC. It specifies CASSPHTVSKTQYF.

The genes are TRBV4-1 and TRBJ1-5; 9 bases fit TRBD1. CDR1 MGHRA and CDR2 YSYEKL come from the germline V gene. The V segment lost 2 bases and the J segment 6 bases; nucleotides outside the gene matches: 14. The CDR3 totals 18 residues. Written as DNA, the CDR3 is TGCGCCAGCAGCCAACTCGGGACAGGGACGGGGTACGCTCAGCCCCAGCATTTT. Translating gives CASSQLGTGTGYAQPQHF.

This chain joins TRBV7-2 and TRBJ2-7; a weak D match, TRBD1 (6 bases). The CDR3 consists of 14 residues. Germline values: CDR1 SGHTA, CDR2 FQGNSA. The germline V and J ends were trimmed by 0 bases and 6 bases, with 12 bases remaining between them. The CDR3 region has the DNA TGTGCCAGCAGCTTAGCGCTAGGACAGCTCGAGCAGTACTTC. This translates into CASSLALGQLEQYF.

This chain joins TRBV7-6 and TRBJ2-6; D gene unclear. V was clipped by 1 base and J by 2 bases, with 6 bases between them. This CDR3 contains 15 residues. CDR1 is SGHVS and CDR2 is FNYEAQ in the germline V gene. The CDR3 DNA follows: TGTGCCAGCAGCTTAGGACAAACTGGGGCCAACGTCCTGACTTTC. Its protein is CASSLGQTGANVLTF.